The 14 T cell receptor beta chains presented below share a single source sample, sequenced in a study of CD4 T cells in relation to SARS-CoV-2 and coronaviruses. The antigens for these receptors are not known. Produced via immunoSEQ multiplex PCR; TCRdb's table is partial and in-frame only. Here the sample spans 36,000 or so clones, more than 60% being singletons. Sequenced: memory CD4+ T cells from PBMCs, cultured in vitro. The receptors here all came from an adult with COVID-19.

This clone has just one count. The chain has TRBV13 and TRBJ2-5; TRBD1 aligns across 8 bases. The V segment lost 5 bases and the J segment 5 bases; nucleotides outside the gene matches: 13. The CDR3 consists of 16 residues. CDR1 and CDR2 (germline): PRHDT, FYEKMQ (reference sequence). CDR3 sequence (DNA): TGTGCCAGCAGCCCCCCCCGGCCAGGGGGCGGGGAGACCCAGTACTTC. Translating it yields CASSPPRPGGGETQYF. Supplemented by reference TRBV13 and TRBJ2-5, the full variable domain reads AAGVIQSPRHLIKEKRETATLKCYPIPRHDTVYWYQQGPGQDPQFLISFYEKMQSDKGSIPDRFSAQQFSDYHSELNMSSLELGDSALYFCASSPPRPGGGETQYFGPGTRLLVL.

This rearrangement joins TRBV3-1 (or the pseudogene TRBV3-2) to TRBJ2-7, with 12 nucleotides matching TRBD2. V was clipped by 4 bases and J by 3 bases; unmatched bases: 10. Germline lookup yields CDR1 LGHDT and CDR2 YNNKEL (reference sequence). There are 17 residues in the CDR3. The CDR3 protein is CASSLRLAGVSGYEQYF. The CDR3 region has the DNA TGTGCCAGCAGCCTCAGACTAGCGGGAGTCTCTGGCTACGAGCAGTACTTC.

J is TRBJ2-1 and V is TRBV9; D unresolved. The CDR3 is 14 residues long. Germline CDR1 and CDR2: SGDLS and YYNGEE. Trimming cost V 0 bases and J 5 bases, with 9 bases left between them. In nucleotides, the CDR3 is TGTGCCAGCAGCGTAGATAGTAAAAACAATGAGCAGTTCTTC. It is translated as CASSVDSKNNEQFF.

This chain links TRBV7-2 with TRBJ2-3; perhaps TRBD1 as D (5 bases). The ends were cut back, 0 bases at V and 4 bases at J, with 20 bases in the middle. The CDR3 has 18 amino acids. Germline CDR1 and CDR2: SGHTA and FQGNSA. The chain's CDR3 is CASSLAQNRRVYSDTQYF. CDR3 nucleotides: TGTGCCAGCAGCTTAGCCCAAAACCGCAGGGTGTATTCAGATACGCAGTATTTT.

The rearrangement joins TRBV6-4 to TRBJ2-1, with TRBD1 matching over 9 bases. V dropped 5 bases and J dropped 5; count of bases not matched to a gene: 10. The CDR3 covers 16 residues. Germline values: CDR1 MRHNA, CDR2 SNTAGT. For the CDR3, the DNA is TGTGCCAGCAGTAAAAGCCCCGGGACAGGGCACAATGAGCAGTTCTTC. Its translation: CASSKSPGTGHNEQFF.

The CDR3 reads CASSELEGATGGYTF. The CDR3 DNA sequence: TGTGCCAGCAGTGAATTGGAGGGCGCGACCGGGGGCTACACCTTC. The chain has TRBV6-1 and TRBJ1-2; D is undetermined. Germline V gene data show CDR1 as MNHNS and CDR2 as SASEGT. The V gene lost 2 bases and the J gene lost 8 bases, with 18 bases spanning the gap. The CDR3 totals 15 residues.

The genes are TRBV7-3 and TRBJ2-1; 7 bases fit TRBD1. The J segment lost 6 bases and the V segment lost 5 bases, leaving 10 bases of the junction unmatched. Looked up from germline, CDR1 is SGHTA and CDR2 is FQGTGA. The CDR3 length is 15 residues. CDR3 DNA sequence: TGTGCCAGCAGCACACAGGGGAGCGTATTCAATGAGCAGTTCTTC. Its translation is CASSTQGSVFNEQFF.

This clone was counted only a few times. The V call is TRBV3-1 (or the pseudogene TRBV3-2), the J call TRBJ2-1, with a possible D match to TRBD2 (6 bases). The CDR3 totals 15 residues. In germline, CDR1 is LGHDT, CDR2 YNNKEL (reference sequence). Trimming cost V 0 bases and J 8 bases, with 14 bases left between them. The CDR3 is CASSQDFVSGDEQFF. Here the CDR3 DNA reads TGTGCCAGCAGCCAAGATTTCGTCTCGGGGGATGAGCAGTTCTTC.

The chain uses TRBV18 and TRBJ2-7; weak D call: TRBD2 (7 bases). This CDR3 region has 15 residues. The V gene lost 0 bases and the J gene lost 7 bases, with 16 bases spanning the gap. Germline lookup yields CDR1 KGHSH and CDR2 LQKENI. The CDR3 bases are TGTGCCAGCTCACCACCCCTCGGGGGGCTTGGGGAGCAGTACTTC. Translating gives CASSPPLGGLGEQYF.

This clone was detected once. The V and J genes are TRBV15 and TRBJ2-1; 7 bases agree with TRBD2. The CDR3 totals 15 residues. Germline values: CDR1 LNHNV, CDR2 YYDKDF (reference sequence). The V gene end was trimmed by 0 bases and the J gene end by 6 bases; junction bases not matched to a gene: 5. CDR3 amino acids: CATSRDRGRANEQFF. The CDR3 DNA follows: TGTGCCACCAGCAGAGATCGAGGGAGGGCCAATGAGCAGTTCTTC. Drawing the rest from reference TRBV15 and TRBJ2-1, the complete variable domain is DAMVIQNPRYQVTQFGKPVTLSCSQTLNHNVMYWYQQKSSQAPKLLFHYYDKDFNNEADTPDNFQSRRPNTSFCFLDIRSPGLGDTAMYLCATSRDRGRANEQFFGPGTRLTVL.

This chain joins TRBV29-1 and TRBJ2-1; D is ambiguous. Trimming removed 5 bases at V and 12 bases at J, with 17 bases between. The CDR3 contains 12 residues. Germline V gives CDR1 SQVTM, CDR2 ANQGSEA. CDR3 sequence reads: CSVMRIDGPQFF. DNA for the CDR3: TGCAGCGTTATGCGTATAGACGGCCCGCAGTTCTTC.

This clone was picked up one time. V usage is TRBV6-4 and J usage is TRBJ2-1; the match to TRBD2 covers 7 bases. Trimming at V came to 6 bases and at J to 9 bases, leaving 8 bases not matched to a gene. Germline loops: CDR1 MRHNA, CDR2 SNTAGT. The CDR3 spans 13 residues. The CDR3 region is CASSVGLEAEQFF. The CDR3 DNA is TGTGCCAGCAGCGTAGGACTAGAAGCTGAGCAGTTCTTC.

This clone was counted only a few times. V is TRBV5-6 and J is TRBJ1-3; TRBD1 agrees at 9 bases. The CDR3 contains 14 residues. Germline CDR1 is SGHDT and CDR2 is YYEEEE. Trimming cost V 3 bases and J 2 bases; bases outside gene matches: 0. The CDR3 spells CASSWDRAGNTIYF. CDR3 coding DNA: TGTGCCAGCAGCTGGGACAGGGCTGGAAACACCATATATTTT.

The CDR3 region has the DNA TGTGCCAGCAGCTTTGGTGTGGGAGGATACAATGAGCAGTTCTTC. Amino acids: CASSFGVGGYNEQFF. The rearrangement links TRBV7-6 to TRBJ2-1; D might be TRBD2 (6 bases). The CDR3 runs to 15 residues. V lost 3 bases to trimming and J lost 4 bases, with 13 bases between them. Germline V gene data show CDR1 as SGHVS and CDR2 as FNYEAQ.